The 8 T cell receptor beta chains below were found in one sample sequenced in a study of PD-1 blockade in classical Hodgkin lymphoma. The time point is: newly diagnosed, previously untreated cHL patient sample. Thawed PBMCs supplied CD8+ T cells via magnetic negative selection. The table came from immunoSEQ multiplex PCR; TCRdb's copy has only in-frame clones and leaves some out. The table includes roughly 21,000 clones, about 87% detected once. Source material: CD8+ T cells from blood. All receptors come from a human donor with classical Hodgkin lymphoma.

Points on this clone: The germline gene is not matched at one end of the junction; a read error may be the cause. The gene calls are TRBV5-1 and TRBJ1-2; D remains unclear. This CDR3 contains 15 residues. Germline CDR1 reads SGHRS; CDR2 reads YFSETQ. The CDR3 region has the DNA TGCGCCAGCAGTTTGGGTGGGGAGATTAACTATGGCTACACCTTC. Translated: CASSLGGEINYGYTF.

The CDR3 spells CASSQVGPVGETQYF. In DNA, the CDR3 is TGCGCCAGCAGCCAAGTGGGGCCGGTAGGGGAGACCCAGTACTTC. This rearrangement joins TRBV4-1 to TRBJ2-5; possible D gene TRBD1, 5 bases. The V end lost 1 base, the J end lost 5 bases, and 14 bases lay between the germline ends. Germline values: CDR1 MGHRA, CDR2 YSYEKL. The CDR3 runs to 15 residues.

This rearrangement joins TRBV30 to TRBJ2-1; the D gene is possibly TRBD2 (6 bases). Germline-derived CDR1 and CDR2 are GTSNPN and SVGIG (reference sequence). The V end lost 2 bases, the J end lost 9 bases, and 11 bases lay between the germline ends. CDR3 length: 12 residues. CDR3: CAWSWRAGEQFF. The CDR3 DNA follows: TGTGCCTGGAGTTGGAGGGCCGGTGAGCAGTTCTTC.

In its sample, this clone was seen once. The genes are TRBV29-1 and TRBJ2-1; D is unclear. V was clipped by 4 bases and J by 1 base, with 2 bases between them. CDR1 and CDR2 (germline): SQVTM, ANQGSEA. The CDR3 loop spans 11 amino acids. The CDR3 is CSVGSYNEQFF. The DNA for the CDR3 is TGCAGCGTTGGGTCCTACAATGAGCAGTTCTTC.

The chain combines TRBV7-8 with TRBJ1-6; D is unresolved. The CDR3 loop spans 16 amino acids. Per germline, CDR1 SGHVS and CDR2 FQNEAQ. V shed 1 base and J shed 7 bases, with 14 bases lying between them. The CDR3 loop reads CASSLVGRGINSPLHF. The CDR3 DNA reads TGTGCCAGCAGCTTAGTGGGCAGAGGGATCAATTCACCCCTCCACTTT.

The chain carries TRBV19 and TRBJ1-5; D possibly corresponds to TRBD1 (6 bases). Germline values: CDR1 LNHDA, CDR2 SQIVND (reference sequence). V gave up 5 bases and J gave up 3 bases, with 11 bases separating them. The CDR3 is made up of 14 amino acids. The CDR3 loop reads CASSVTGSNQPQHF. CDR3 nucleotides: TGTGCCAGTAGTGTCACAGGGTCCAATCAGCCCCAGCATTTT.

V usage is TRBV12-5 and J usage is TRBJ1-2, with D possibly matching TRBD1 (6 bases). This CDR3 is built from 16 residues. The germline CDR1 and CDR2 sequences are LGHNT and FRNRAP. Trimming left V 0 bases short and J 6 bases short, with 17 bases between. The CDR3, as DNA: TGTGCTAGTGGTTTGGTACCCGGACAGCCTATCCATGGCTACACCTTC. It codes for CASGLVPGQPIHGYTF.

The chain uses TRBV6-1 and TRBJ2-7; 7 nucleotides match TRBD2. With 2 bases clipped from V and 6 bases from J, the junction kept 10 bases outside the gene matches. From germline, CDR1 is MNHNS and CDR2 SASEGT. The CDR3 runs 15 residues. This chain's CDR3 is CASSEQSGGLGEQYF. The DNA of the CDR3 is TGTGCCAGCAGTGAACAGTCGGGAGGCCTCGGCGAGCAGTACTTC.